Listed below are T cell receptor beta chains from one sample, sequenced in a study of CD8 T cells in ankylosing spondylitis. One entry per CDR3 protein results from TCRdb running MiXCR on the 5' RACE reads. There are 500,000 to 650,000 distinct CDR3 sequences in the sample; 5.3% occur only once, and around 3.5% lies in the top ten. Sequenced sample: blood, either unsorted or a sorted T cell fraction (not recorded which). The receptors shown here come from a male donor with ankylosing spondylitis. The CDR3 runs from the conserved cysteine through the conserved F or W. A D gene is named only where the DNA matches it firmly. The size of a clone is reported for some rows only, either as once, few or many, or as a class for expanded clones.

TRBV7-3,many,TRBJ2-7,.,TGTGCCAGCAGCTTACGTCTAAACGAGCAGTACTTC,CASSLRLNEQYF
TRBV4-2,many,TRBJ1-1,.,TGTGCCAGCAGACCCACAGGGCCGGGCACTGAAGCTTTCTTT,CASRPTGPGTEAFF
TRBV5-1,many,TRBJ1-4,.,TGCGCCAGCAGCCGGGACGGACTTAATGAAAAACTGTTTTTT,CASSRDGLNEKLFF
TRBV28,many,TRBJ2-7,.,TGTGCCAGCACCCGGGGACCAGGCTACGAGCAGTACTTC,CASTRGPGYEQYF
TRBV20-1,many,TRBJ2-1,.,TGCAGTGCCCGGGTGACTTGGAGTAATGAGCAGTTCTTC,CSARVTWSNEQFF
TRBV7-2,few,TRBJ2-1,TRBD1,TGTGCCAGCAGCCCACCCTCCGGGACAGGGATTTACAATGAGCAGTTCTTC,CASSPPSGTGIYNEQFF
TRBV10-3,many,TRBJ2-2,.,TGTGCCATCAGCAAACAGGTGAACACCGGGGAGCTGTTTTTT,CAISKQVNTGELFF
TRBV10-3,many,TRBJ1-2,TRBD1,TGTGCCATCGGGGGACAGAGCAACTATGGCTACACCTTC,CAIGGQSNYGYTF
TRBV5-8,many,TRBJ1-1,.,TGTGCCAGCAGCTTGGCTATGGGCACTGAAGCTTTCTTT,CASSLAMGTEAFF
TRBV11-2,many,TRBJ2-3,TRBD2,TGTGCCAGCAGCGCGAGGGGGCACCTAGCGGGAGGTACAACAGATACGCAGTATTTT,CASSARGHLAGGTTDTQYF
TRBV14,few,TRBJ2-1,.,TGTGCCAGCAGCCAAGACCTCCGGCCCTCTGAGCAGTTCTTC,CASSQDLRPSEQFF
TRBV5-6,many,TRBJ1-1,.,TGTGCCAGCAGCTACCCGGGGCTAGGCGCTTTCTTT,CASSYPGLGAFF
TRBV6-1,many,TRBJ1-1,.,TGTGCCAGCACCCCAGGGCCCAACCCCACTGAAGCTTTCTTT,CASTPGPNPTEAFF
TRBV7-3,many,TRBJ2-2,.,TGTGCCAGCCAGGGAGTCGGCGCCCTAAACACCGGGGAGCTGTTTTTT,CASQGVGALNTGELFF
TRBV28,many,TRBJ2-4,.,TGTGCCAGCAGTTTATGGGGTAACGCCAAAAACATTCAGTACTTC,CASSLWGNAKNIQYF
TRBV5-1,many,TRBJ2-1,TRBD2,TGCGCCAGCAGCTTGGGGGGACTAGCGGGAGCGTTCAATGAGCAGTTCTTC,CASSLGGLAGAFNEQFF
TRBV20-1,many,TRBJ1-1,TRBD1,TGCAGTGCTAGAGATCGTGGACAGGGAGGTAACACTGAAGCTTTCTTT,CSARDRGQGGNTEAFF
TRBV18,many,TRBJ2-2,.,TGTGCCAGCTCACCTGGCCAACAGGAGCTGTTTTTT,CASSPGQQELFF
TRBV4-2,.,TRBJ1-2,.,TGTGCCAGCAGCCAAGATTGGAAGGGGGGAGGAGGCTACACCTTC,CASSQDWKGGGGYTF
TRBV6-2/TRBV6-3,many,TRBJ2-1,TRBD2,TGTGCCAGCAGGACTAGCGGGAGGGCCTACTACAATGAGCAGTTCTTC,CASRTSGRAYYNEQFF
TRBV6-2/TRBV6-3,.,TRBJ2-7,TRBD2,TGTGCCAGCAGTTACGCACACGGGGGGATCTACGAGCAGTACTTC,CASSYAHGGIYEQYF
TRBV6-2/TRBV6-3,many,TRBJ1-1,TRBD1,TGTGCCAGCAGTCGAGACACAGGGGCTGAAGCTTTCTTT,CASSRDTGAEAFF
TRBV11-1,many,TRBJ1-1,TRBD1,TGTGCCAGCAGCAGAGACCGACAGGCACAGGGGACTGAAGCTTTCTTT,CASSRDRQAQGTEAFF
TRBV5-1,.,TRBJ1-2,TRBD1,TGCGCCAGCAGCTTAAACAGGGACAGCGGCTACACCTTC,CASSLNRDSGYTF